The entry below describes one T cell receptor beta chain. Per the authors' pipeline: Amplification with reference gene primers provided the estimates of nucleated cell counts. Generated by immunoSEQ multiplex PCR, the TCRdb table keeps only in-frame clones and is missing some. The V and J calls and clone size were taken over from that table, and D and trimming were inferred from the DNA. The data show under 110,000 clones, 85% seen once. This record belongs to a study of blood T cell repertoires in COVID-19. Study overall: Whether acute or convalescent, the COVID-19 samples came from the United States, Italy and Spain. From T cells, B-cell-depleted T cells, or PBMCs came the material, which was cDNA or gDNA.

The CDR3 is 14 amino acids. CDR1 and CDR2 from the germline V gene are SGHNT and YENEEA. J gave up 10 bases and V 5 bases, and 8 bases lay outside the gene matches. This chain connects TRBV11-3 to TRBJ1-4; the match to TRBD1 covers 9 bases. The TCR originated in a woman in her seventies with active or convalescent COVID-19. The specimen was peripheral blood. CDR3 bases: TGTGCCAGCAGCGCCGGGACAGGGTATGGAAAACTGTTTTTT. Its protein product is CASSAGTGYGKLFF.